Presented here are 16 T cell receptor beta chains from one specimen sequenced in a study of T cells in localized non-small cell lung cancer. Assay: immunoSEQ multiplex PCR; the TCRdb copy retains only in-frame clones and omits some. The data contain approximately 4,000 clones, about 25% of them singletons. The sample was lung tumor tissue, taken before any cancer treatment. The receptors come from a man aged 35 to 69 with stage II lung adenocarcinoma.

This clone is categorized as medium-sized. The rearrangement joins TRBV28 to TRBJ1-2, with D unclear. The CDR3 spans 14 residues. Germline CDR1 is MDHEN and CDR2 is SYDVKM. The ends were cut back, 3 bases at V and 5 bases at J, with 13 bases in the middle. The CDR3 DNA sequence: TGTGCCAGCAGTTTGGATGGACGGATGTATGGCTACACCTTC. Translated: CASSLDGRMYGYTF.

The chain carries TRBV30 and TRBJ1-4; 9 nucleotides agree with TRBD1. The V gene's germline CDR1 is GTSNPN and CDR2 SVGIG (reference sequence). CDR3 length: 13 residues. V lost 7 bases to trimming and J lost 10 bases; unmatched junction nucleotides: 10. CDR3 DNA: TGTGCCTTCACCGGGACAGGGTCAGGAAAACTGTTTTTT. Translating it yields CAFTGTGSGKLFF.

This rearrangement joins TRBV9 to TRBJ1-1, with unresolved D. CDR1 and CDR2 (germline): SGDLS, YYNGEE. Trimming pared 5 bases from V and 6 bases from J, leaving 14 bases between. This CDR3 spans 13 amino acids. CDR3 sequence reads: CASSDLGLSEAFF. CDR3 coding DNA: TGTGCCAGCAGTGATCTCGGCCTGTCTGAAGCTTTCTTT.

CDR3 DNA sequence: TGTGCCACCAGCAGACAGGGGGCTTCAGACCAGCCCCAGCATTTT. Residues: CATSRQGASDQPQHF. The chain has TRBV15 and TRBJ1-5; the match to TRBD1 covers 8 bases. Germline trimming cut 2 bases from V and 7 bases from J; bases unmatched to any gene: 7. From germline, CDR1 is LNHNV and CDR2 YYDKDF (reference sequence). The CDR3 loop spans 15 amino acids.

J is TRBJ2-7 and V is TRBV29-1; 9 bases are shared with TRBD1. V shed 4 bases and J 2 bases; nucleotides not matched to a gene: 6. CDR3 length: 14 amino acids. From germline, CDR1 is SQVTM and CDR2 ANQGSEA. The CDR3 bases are TGCAGCGTTGTCGGGACAGGGAACGCCTACGAGCAGTACTTC. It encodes CSVVGTGNAYEQYF.

The CDR3 here is CASRDGANTGELFF. The CDR3 DNA reads TGCGCCAGCCGCGACGGGGCAAACACCGGGGAGCTGTTTTTT. The chain recombines TRBV5-1 with TRBJ2-2; D is perhaps TRBD1 or TRBD2 (5 bases each). Trimming took off 7 bases at V and 2 bases at J, with 12 bases between the two ends. This CDR3 is built from 14 residues. Germline assignment: CDR1 SGHRS and CDR2 YFSETQ.

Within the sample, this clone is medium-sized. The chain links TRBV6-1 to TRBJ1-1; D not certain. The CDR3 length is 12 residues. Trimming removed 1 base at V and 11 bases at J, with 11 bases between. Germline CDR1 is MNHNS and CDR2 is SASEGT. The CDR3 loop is CASSEGRRRAFF. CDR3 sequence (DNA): TGTGCCAGCAGTGAAGGTCGTAGAAGGGCTTTCTTT.

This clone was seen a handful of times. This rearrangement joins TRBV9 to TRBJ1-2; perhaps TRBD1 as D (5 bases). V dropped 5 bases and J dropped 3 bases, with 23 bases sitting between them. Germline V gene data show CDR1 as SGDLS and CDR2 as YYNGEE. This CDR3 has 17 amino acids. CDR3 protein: CASSEGIRVYEDYGYTF. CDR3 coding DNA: TGTGCCAGCAGTGAAGGTATCAGGGTCTATGAGGACTATGGCTACACCTTC.

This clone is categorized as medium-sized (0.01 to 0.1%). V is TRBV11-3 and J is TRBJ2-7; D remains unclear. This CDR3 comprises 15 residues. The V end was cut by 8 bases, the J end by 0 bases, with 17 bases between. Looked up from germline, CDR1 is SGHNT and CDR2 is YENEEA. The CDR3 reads CASVERALSSYEQYF. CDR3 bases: TGTGCCAGCGTTGAACGGGCCCTTAGCTCCTACGAGCAGTACTTC.

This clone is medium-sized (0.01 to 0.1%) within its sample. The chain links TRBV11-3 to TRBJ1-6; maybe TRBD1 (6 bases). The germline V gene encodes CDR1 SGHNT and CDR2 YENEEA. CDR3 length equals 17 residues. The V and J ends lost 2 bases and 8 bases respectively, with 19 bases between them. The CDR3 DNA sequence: TGTGCCAGCAGCTTAAGAGAAAGTAGGTCAGGGGATTCACCCCTCCACTTT. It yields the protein CASSLRESRSGDSPLHF.

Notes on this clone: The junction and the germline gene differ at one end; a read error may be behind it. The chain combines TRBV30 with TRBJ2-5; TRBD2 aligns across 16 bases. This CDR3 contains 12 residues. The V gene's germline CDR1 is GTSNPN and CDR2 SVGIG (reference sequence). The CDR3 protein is CALGLAGGPQDF. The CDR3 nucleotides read TGTGCCTTGGGACTAGCGGGGGGGCCTCAGGACTTC.

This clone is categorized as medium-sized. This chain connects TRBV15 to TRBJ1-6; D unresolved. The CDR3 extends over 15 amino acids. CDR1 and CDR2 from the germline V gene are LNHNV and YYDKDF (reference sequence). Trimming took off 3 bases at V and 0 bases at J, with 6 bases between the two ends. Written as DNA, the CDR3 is TGTGCCACCAGCAGCGGGAGCTCCTATAATTCACCCCTCCACTTT. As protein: CATSSGSSYNSPLHF.

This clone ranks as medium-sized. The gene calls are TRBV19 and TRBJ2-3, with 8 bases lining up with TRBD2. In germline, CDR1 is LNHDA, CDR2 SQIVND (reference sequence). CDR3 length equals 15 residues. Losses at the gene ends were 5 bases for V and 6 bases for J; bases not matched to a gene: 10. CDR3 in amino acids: CASSSSGTRGDTQYF. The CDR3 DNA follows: TGTGCCAGTAGTTCCTCCGGGACTAGAGGGGATACGCAGTATTTT.

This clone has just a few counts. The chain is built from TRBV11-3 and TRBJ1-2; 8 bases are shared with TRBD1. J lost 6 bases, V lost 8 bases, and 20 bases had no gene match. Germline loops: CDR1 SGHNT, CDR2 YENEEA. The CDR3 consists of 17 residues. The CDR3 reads CASLLRVTGVLKNGYTF. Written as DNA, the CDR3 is TGTGCCAGCTTACTGAGGGTGACAGGGGTTTTGAAGAATGGCTACACCTTC. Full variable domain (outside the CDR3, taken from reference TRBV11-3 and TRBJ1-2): EAGVVQSPRYKIIEKKQPVAFWCNPISGHNTLYWYLQNLGQGPELLIRYENEEAVDDSQLPKDRFSAERLKGVDSTLKIQPAELGDSAVYLCASLLRVTGVLKNGYTFGSGTRLTVV.

CDR3 coding DNA: TGTGCCATCCCGAGGTTCTTAGCAGGGCGAAACTATGGCTACACCTTC. Translated, it gives CAIPRFLAGRNYGYTF. V and J are TRBV6-8 and TRBJ1-2; perhaps TRBD1 as D (5 bases). Between the trimmed V and J ends, which lost 10 bases and 2 bases, there was a span of 23 bases. CDR1 and CDR2 from the germline V gene are MNHGY and SAAAGT. CDR3 length: 16 amino acids.

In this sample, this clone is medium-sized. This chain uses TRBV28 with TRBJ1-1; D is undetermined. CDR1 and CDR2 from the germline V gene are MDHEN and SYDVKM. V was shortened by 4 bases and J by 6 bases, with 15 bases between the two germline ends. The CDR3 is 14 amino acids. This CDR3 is CASSSLHSGSEAFF. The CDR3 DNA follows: TGTGCCAGCAGTTCCCTCCATAGTGGGTCTGAAGCTTTCTTT.